These T cell receptor beta chains were read from a single sample in a study of monozygotic twins with inflammatory bowel disease. TCRdb re-called the 5' RACE reads and catalogs CDR3 proteins one per entry, DNA excluded. Its table lists some 210,000 distinct CDR3 sequences. Sequencing was done on a sample of blood. The source of these receptors is a human donor with ulcerative colitis or Crohn's disease, or a healthy co-twin of an affected twin (not recorded which). Each CDR3 is given with its conserved first and last residue.

CDR3aa,v_gene,j_gene
CASSLQRGNEQFF,TRBV7-2,TRBJ2-1
CASSLSGGPLREQFF,TRBV12-3/TRBV12-4,TRBJ2-1
CASSPRNTGELFF,TRBV7-2,TRBJ2-2
CASSGPWISRQYNEQFF,TRBV25-1,TRBJ2-1
CASSFTGATYEQYF,TRBV5-4,TRBJ2-7
CASSVSQGSYNEQFF,TRBV9,TRBJ2-1
CASSEGGRSAEETQYF,TRBV25-1,TRBJ2-5
CATSDAVGEQGEPDYTF,TRBV24-1,TRBJ1-2
CASSPDRRNTEAFF,TRBV11-2,TRBJ1-1
CASSKGQGEKLFF,TRBV21-1,TRBJ1-4
CASSSSGRLGADTQYF,TRBV5-4,TRBJ2-3
CASSLSLLGGNTIYF,TRBV5-1,TRBJ1-3
CATSGGQGISYEQYF,TRBV24-1,TRBJ2-7
CASSASGKNTEAFF,TRBV6-2/TRBV6-3,TRBJ1-1
CASSPDKSNTGELFF,TRBV5-1,TRBJ2-2
CASSQESWGKTQYF,TRBV3-1,TRBJ2-5
CASSPHIGDEYGYTF,TRBV7-9,TRBJ1-2
CATSRRGQDNYGYTF,TRBV15,TRBJ1-2
CASSLISNGYNSPLHF,TRBV7-6,TRBJ1-6
CASSSQARTEAFF,TRBV11-2,TRBJ1-1